This paragraph reports one T cell receptor (beta chain). In germline, CDR1 is SGHAT, CDR2 FQDESV (reference sequence). There are 14 residues in the CDR3. Trimming pared 0 bases from V and 5 bases from J, leaving 10 bases between. Measured with immunoSEQ multiplex PCR; TCRdb has only the in-frame clones, and not every one. Among about 400,000 clones listed, about nine tenths were seen once. This sample stems from a study of Ad26.COV2.S vaccination and SARS-CoV-2 variants. The treatment denotes: some 20 received Ad26.COV2.S at low or high dose, single or two shots; several received placebo; per-sample allocation not given. The study sampled participants on day 63 after the first vaccine or placebo injection.

The rearrangement uses TRBV11-1 and TRBJ1-1, with D perhaps TRBD1 (6 bases). The sample consisted of peripheral blood, taken in a trial of Ad26.COV2.S vaccine versus placebo. The source of this sequence is a person aged 18-60 years who received the Ad26.COV2.S COVID-19 vaccine or a placebo. Here the CDR3 reads CASSLAQGSTEAFF. The CDR3 nucleotides read TGTGCCAGCAGCTTAGCGCAGGGGAGTACTGAAGCTTTCTTT.